The clone carrying this T cell receptor (beta chain) has more than one count but fewer than ten. These data come from a study of OX40 agonist ivuxolimab in advanced cancers. The CDR3 length is 13 residues. J gave up 4 bases and V 9 bases, and 7 bases lay outside the gene matches. Germline values: CDR1 MNHNS, CDR2 SASEGT. The data were produced by immunoSEQ multiplex PCR, yet TCRdb's version contains in-frame clones alone and is incomplete. The sample holds 30,000 to 40,000 clones; over 60% are singletons and the top ten take under 10%. The sequenced sample was CD4+ or CD8+ T cells sorted from blood, obtained in a trial of the OX40 agonist ivuxolimab. This TCR was recovered from an adult with an advanced solid tumor such as melanoma, head and neck, liver or kidney cancer. The chain has TRBV6-1 and TRBJ2-3; 7 bases are shared with TRBD2. Written as DNA, the CDR3 is TGTGCCAGAATGGCGGGAGTGGCAGATACGCAGTATTTT. It specifies CARMAGVADTQYF.